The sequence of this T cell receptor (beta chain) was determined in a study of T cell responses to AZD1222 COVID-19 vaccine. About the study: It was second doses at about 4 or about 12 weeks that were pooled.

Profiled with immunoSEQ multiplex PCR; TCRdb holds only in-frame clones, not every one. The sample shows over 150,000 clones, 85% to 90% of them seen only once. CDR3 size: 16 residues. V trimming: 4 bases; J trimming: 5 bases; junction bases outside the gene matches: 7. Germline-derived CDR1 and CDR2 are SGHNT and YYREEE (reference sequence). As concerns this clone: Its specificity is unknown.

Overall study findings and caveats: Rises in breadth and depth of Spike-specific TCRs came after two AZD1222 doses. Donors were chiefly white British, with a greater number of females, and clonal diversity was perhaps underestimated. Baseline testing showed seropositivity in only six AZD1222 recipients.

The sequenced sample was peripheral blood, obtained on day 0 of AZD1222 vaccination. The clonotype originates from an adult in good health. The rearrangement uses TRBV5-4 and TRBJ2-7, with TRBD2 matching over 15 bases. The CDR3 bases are TGTGCCAGCAGCCTAGGACTAGCGGGAGGGTTTGACGAGCAGTACTTC. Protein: CASSLGLAGGFDEQYF.